The sequence of this T cell receptor (beta chain) was determined in a study of breast tumors, draining lymph nodes, adjacent tissues. This clonotype is a singleton in its sample. Since no conserved phenylalanine or tryptophan closes the CDR3, a read error is the likely cause. TCRdb redid the calling of the multiplex PCR reads with MiXCR, one entry per CDR3 protein. Here the sample spans around 290,000 distinct CDR3 sequences, about 33% being singletons. CDR1 is LGHDT, CDR2 YNNKEL, per germline (reference sequence). Trimming left V 1 base short and J 1 base short, with 5 bases between. The CDR3 has 13 amino acids. Breast cancer patients provided tissue from their axillary draining lymph nodes.

The sequence was collected from a female donor with breast cancer. Some clones in this sample may be carry-over from other donors' samples. The V call is TRBV3-1, the J call TRBJ2-7; D not resolved. Sequenced material: axillary lymph node tissue. CDR3 region: CASSQGMSYEQYS. The CDR3 DNA reads TGTGCCAGCAGCCAAGGAATGTCCTACGAGCAGTACTCC.